This T cell receptor beta chain originates from a study of control samples from healthy donors and cancer patients. TCRdb keeps only in-frame clones here, not all; method: immunoSEQ multiplex PCR. The profile shows 28,000 or so clones, approximately 78% of them singletons. The CDR3 has 17 residues. V lost 0 bases and J lost 2, with 17 bases in between. Germline-derived CDR1 and CDR2 are GTSNPN and SVGIG (reference sequence). The sample was PBMCs. The V and J genes are TRBV30 and TRBJ1-3, with D unclear. The TCR originated in a man aged 55 to 70 with colorectal cancer. The CDR3 DNA follows: TGTGCCTGGAGTGTGTATAATGCCGCAGTAGCTGGAAACACCATATATTTT. Translated: CAWSVYNAAVAGNTIYF.